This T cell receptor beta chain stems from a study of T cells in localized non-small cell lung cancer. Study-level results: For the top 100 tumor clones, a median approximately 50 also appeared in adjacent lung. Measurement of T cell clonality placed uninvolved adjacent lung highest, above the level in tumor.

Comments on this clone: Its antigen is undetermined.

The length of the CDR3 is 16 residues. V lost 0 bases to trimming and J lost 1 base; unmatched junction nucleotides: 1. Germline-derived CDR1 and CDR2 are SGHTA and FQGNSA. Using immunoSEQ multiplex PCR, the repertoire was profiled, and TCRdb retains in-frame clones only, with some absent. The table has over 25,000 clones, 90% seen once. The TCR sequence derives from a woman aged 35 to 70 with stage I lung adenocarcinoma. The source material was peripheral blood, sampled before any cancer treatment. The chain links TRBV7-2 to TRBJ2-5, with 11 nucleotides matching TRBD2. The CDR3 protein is CASSLAGTSGQETQYF. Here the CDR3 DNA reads TGTGCCAGCAGCTTAGCTGGGACTAGCGGCCAAGAGACCCAGTACTTC.